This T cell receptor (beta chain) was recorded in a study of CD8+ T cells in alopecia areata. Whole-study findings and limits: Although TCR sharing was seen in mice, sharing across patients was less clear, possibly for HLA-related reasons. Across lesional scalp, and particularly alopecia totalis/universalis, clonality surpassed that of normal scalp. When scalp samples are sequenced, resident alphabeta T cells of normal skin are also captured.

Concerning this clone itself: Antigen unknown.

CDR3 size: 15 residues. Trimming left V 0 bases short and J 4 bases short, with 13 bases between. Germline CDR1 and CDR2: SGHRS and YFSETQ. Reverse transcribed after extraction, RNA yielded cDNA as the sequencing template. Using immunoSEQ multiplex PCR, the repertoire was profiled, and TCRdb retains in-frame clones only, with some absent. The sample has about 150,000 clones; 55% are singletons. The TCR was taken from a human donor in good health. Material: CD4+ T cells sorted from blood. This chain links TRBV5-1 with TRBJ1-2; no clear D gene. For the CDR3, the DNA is TGCGCCAGCAGCTTGGAGGGCAGGACCTTCTATGGCTACACCTTC. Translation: CASSLEGRTFYGYTF.